Presented here are 27 T cell receptor beta chains from one specimen sequenced in a study of CD8 T cells in Susac syndrome. Random hexamers primed reverse transcription of about 0.45 to 1 ug RNA. TCRdb processed the immunoSEQ multiplex PCR reads anew with MiXCR; each CDR3 protein has one entry. Seen here are approximately 120,000 distinct CDR3 sequences, about 95% observed once, and the top ten hold roughly 0.091%. The source material was CD4+ T cells from PBMCs. Receptors originate from a human donor in good health.

V is TRBV7-9 and J is TRBJ2-3; D is perhaps TRBD2 (6 bases). CDR3 length: 14 amino acids. Germline V gene lookup returns CDR1 SEHNR and CDR2 FQNEAQ (reference sequence). The germline V and J ends were trimmed by 5 bases and 4 bases, with 13 bases remaining between them. The CDR3 loop reads CASSPTSLADTQYF. The CDR3 DNA reads TGTGCCAGCAGCCCGACTAGTTTGGCAGATACGCAGTATTTT.

The V and J genes are TRBV9 and TRBJ2-3, with D possibly being TRBD2 (6 bases). The germline V and J ends were trimmed by 4 bases and 3 bases, with 18 bases remaining between them. Germline V gene data show CDR1 as SGDLS and CDR2 as YYNGEE. The CDR3 totals 16 residues. Written as DNA, the CDR3 is TGTGCCAGCAGCCCCGGGATAGCGGTAGTAACAGATACGCAGTATTTT. Protein: CASSPGIAVVTDTQYF.

The CDR3 sequence: CASNYLQNTEAFF. The CDR3, as DNA: TGTGCCAGCAACTACTTACAAAACACTGAAGCTTTCTTT. The chain recombines TRBV2 with TRBJ1-1; D ambiguous. Germline V gene data show CDR1 as SNHLY and CDR2 as FYNNEI. The CDR3 is 13 residues long. Trimming took off 7 bases at V and 2 bases at J, with 11 bases between the two ends.

The chain uses TRBV12-3 or TRBV12-4 and TRBJ2-7; D perhaps matches TRBD1 (6 bases). The CDR3 is 15 residues long. Trimming pared 7 bases from V and 3 bases from J, leaving 19 bases between. The CDR3 loop is CASTLGQSVVYEQYF. In DNA, the CDR3 is TGTGCCAGCACCCTAGGACAGTCTGTAGTCTACGAGCAGTACTTC.

The genes are TRBV7-2 and TRBJ2-3; D gene uncertain. There are 13 residues in the CDR3. Between the trimmed V and J ends, which lost 8 bases and 7 bases, there was a span of 16 bases. Germline V gene lookup returns CDR1 SGHTA and CDR2 FQGNSA. CDR3 loop: CASAKRETYTQYF. CDR3 sequence (DNA): TGTGCCAGCGCTAAGCGTGAGACTTATACGCAGTATTTT.

V and J are TRBV7-2 and TRBJ1-1; no clear D gene. CDR1 and CDR2 (germline): SGHTA, FQGNSA. Trimming left V 5 bases short and J 2 bases short, with 9 bases between. There are 13 residues in the CDR3. The CDR3: CASSLWGNTEAFF. CDR3 nucleotide sequence: TGTGCCAGCAGCCTTTGGGGTAACACTGAAGCTTTCTTT.

The chain has TRBV12-3 or TRBV12-4 and TRBJ1-5, with D hard to call. The CDR3 length is 15 residues. With 1 base removed from V and 3 bases from J, the gap between germline ends came to 10 bases. CDR3 nucleotides: TGTGCCAGCAGTTTAGGGGCAGGAAACAATCAGCCCCAGCATTTT. As protein: CASSLGAGNNQPQHF.

The CDR3 nucleotides read TGCAGCACTGGACAGGAAAACACGAACACTGAAGCTTTCTTT. It yields the protein CSTGQENTNTEAFF. The chain couples TRBV29-1 to TRBJ1-1, with 7 positions matching TRBD1. CDR1 is SQVTM, CDR2 ANQGSEA, per germline. The J segment lost 1 base and the V segment lost 8 bases, leaving 10 bases of the junction unmatched. This CDR3 has 14 amino acids.

V usage is TRBV2 and J usage is TRBJ1-5; D is undetermined. CDR1 and CDR2 from the germline V gene are SNHLY and FYNNEI. The CDR3 length is 13 residues. Trimming took off 3 bases at V and 1 base at J, with 4 bases between the two ends. In DNA form, the CDR3 reads TGTGCCAGCAGTGATGTAAGCAATCAGCCCCAGCATTTT. Translation gives CASSDVSNQPQHF. Full variable domain (remainder filled in from reference TRBV2 and TRBJ1-5): EPEVTQTPSHQVTQMGQEVILRCVPISNHLYFYWYRQILGQKVEFLVSFYNNEISEKSEIFDDQFSVERPDGSNFTLKIRSTKLEDSAMYFCASSDVSNQPQHFGDGTRLSIL.

The chain links TRBV5-6 to TRBJ2-2; D is uncertain. The CDR3 runs 14 residues. Per germline, CDR1 SGHDT and CDR2 YYEEEE. V shed 4 bases and J shed 1 base, with 8 bases lying between them. CDR3 bases: TGTGCCAGCAGCGTTGGGATGAACACCGGGGAGCTGTTTTTT. It codes for CASSVGMNTGELFF.

The rearrangement uses TRBV11-1 and TRBJ2-5, with 7 bases matching TRBD2. V was clipped by 5 bases and J by 5 bases; unmatched bases: 8. Germline loops: CDR1 SGHAT, CDR2 FQDESV (reference sequence). The CDR3 is 14 residues long. The CDR3: CASSHGTSEETQYF. In DNA form, the CDR3 reads TGTGCCAGCAGCCATGGCACTAGCGAGGAGACCCAGTACTTC.

In its sample, this clonotype was seen once. The chain recombines TRBV12-3 or TRBV12-4 with TRBJ1-2; a possible D gene is TRBD1 (5 bases). This CDR3 region has 13 residues. V lost 5 bases, J lost 8 bases, and 15 bases lay in between. CDR3: CASSLTGELGYTF. CDR3 DNA: TGTGCCAGCAGTCTCACAGGCGAGCTGGGCTACACCTTC.

This chain connects TRBV7-2 to TRBJ2-7, with a possible D match to TRBD2 (5 bases). Between the trimmed V and J ends, which lost 5 bases and 4 bases, there was a span of 12 bases. There are 13 residues in the CDR3. The germline CDR1 and CDR2 sequences are SGHTA and FQGNSA. CDR3 in DNA: TGTGCCAGCAGCCGGACTTTCCAGTACGAGCAGTACTTC. Protein sequence: CASSRTFQYEQYF.

The CDR3 DNA is TGTGCCAGCAGCCAGGGGACAGGGGGCAGAGAGCAGTTCTTC. Its protein product is CASSQGTGGREQFF. The rearrangement links TRBV14 to TRBJ2-1, with 12 bases matching TRBD1. CDR3 length equals 14 residues. The trim removed 3 bases at V and 10 bases at J, leaving 4 bases unmatched. The germline V gene encodes CDR1 SGHDN and CDR2 FVKESK.

CDR3 coding DNA: TGTGCCAGCGCGGTGGGTTATTCACCCCTCCACTTT. Translation: CASAVGYSPLHF. V usage is TRBV2 and J usage is TRBJ1-6; no reliable D call. The CDR3 length is 12 residues. V was clipped by 8 bases and J by 8 bases, with 10 bases between them. The germline CDR1 and CDR2 sequences are SNHLY and FYNNEI. Complete variable domain (other parts from reference TRBV2 and TRBJ1-6): EPEVTQTPSHQVTQMGQEVILRCVPISNHLYFYWYRQILGQKVEFLVSFYNNEISEKSEIFDDQFSVERPDGSNFTLKIRSTKLEDSAMYFCASAVGYSPLHFGNGTRLTVT.

The chain combines TRBV12-3 or TRBV12-4 with TRBJ2-2, with a weak D call TRBD2 (6 bases). The ends were cut back, 8 bases at V and 0 bases at J, with 10 bases in the middle. The CDR3 is made up of 14 amino acids. CDR3 bases: TGTGCCAGCGGAGGGGAGTCGAACACCGGGGAGCTGTTTTTT. Its protein product is CASGGESNTGELFF.

This CDR3 reads CSARDWAGLNTEAFF. DNA of the CDR3: TGCAGTGCTAGAGATTGGGCAGGACTGAACACTGAAGCTTTCTTT. The V gene is TRBV20-1, the J gene TRBJ1-1; D is undetermined. Trimming cost V 0 bases and J 0 bases, with 11 bases left between them. The CDR3 runs to 15 residues. Germline V gene data show CDR1 as DFQATT and CDR2 as SNEGSKA (reference sequence).

This clonotype appeared a single time. The chain carries TRBV29-1 and TRBJ1-1; D remains ambiguous. With 0 bases removed from V and 0 bases from J, the gap between germline ends came to 5 bases. This CDR3 comprises 13 residues. From germline, CDR1 is SQVTM and CDR2 ANQGSEA. The DNA for the CDR3 is TGCAGCGTTGAAGAGGACCTGAACACTGAAGCTTTCTTT. Protein product: CSVEEDLNTEAFF.

The chain carries TRBV6-5 and TRBJ2-7, with D possibly matching TRBD2 (5 bases). Germline loops: CDR1 MNHEY, CDR2 SVGAGI. This CDR3 contains 16 residues. V gave up 0 bases and J gave up 7 bases, with 19 bases separating them. The DNA for the CDR3 is TGTGCCAGCAGTTACTCGAAAAGCCATAACCCGGGGGAGCAGTACTTC. Its translation: CASSYSKSHNPGEQYF.

The CDR3 loop is CASSVGLAGGETQYF. The CDR3 DNA reads as TGTGCCAGCAGTGTTGGACTAGCGGGAGGAGAGACCCAGTACTTC. The chain uses TRBV25-1 and TRBJ2-5, with 14 bases that match TRBD2. This CDR3 region has 15 residues. Germline V gene sequence: CDR1 MGHDK, CDR2 SYGVNS. Trimming removed 4 bases from V and 4 bases from J; junction bases left unmatched: 2.

This clonotype showed up just a few times. The gene calls are TRBV5-1 and TRBJ1-2; D gene uncertain. V shed 4 bases and J shed 5 bases, with 15 bases lying between them. The germline V gene encodes CDR1 SGHRS and CDR2 YFSETQ. This CDR3 spans 14 amino acids. CDR3 coding DNA: TGCGCCAGCAGCCGAGCCGGGAGAGAGTATGGCTACACCTTC. Amino acids: CASSRAGREYGYTF. The variable domain in full, completed from reference TRBV5-1 and TRBJ1-2, reads KAGVTQTPRYLIKTRGQQVTLSCSPISGHRSVSWYQQTPGQGLQFLFEYFSETQRNKGNFPGRFSGRQFSNSRSEMNVSTLELGDSALYLCASSRAGREYGYTFGSGTRLTVV.

This chain uses TRBV6-2 or TRBV6-3 with TRBJ2-7; no reliable D call. This CDR3 has 12 residues. The V gene's germline CDR1 is MNHEY and CDR2 SVGEGT. V lost 7 bases, J lost 4 bases, and 11 bases lay in between. CDR3 DNA: TGTGCCAGCAAAGGTGAGGAATACGAGCAGTACTTC. As protein: CASKGEEYEQYF.

This sequence joins TRBV20-1 and TRBJ2-1; TRBD2 matches at 11 bases. Germline V gene data show CDR1 as DFQATT and CDR2 as SNEGSKA (reference sequence). J was trimmed by 8 bases and V by 5 bases; bases with no gene match: 8. This CDR3 has 14 residues. In nucleotides, the CDR3 is TGCAGTGCTTTACTAGCGGGAGATAACCATGAGCAGTTCTTC. It codes for CSALLAGDNHEQFF.

The gene calls are TRBV5-1 and TRBJ2-1, with 11 bases aligning to TRBD2. Germline V gives CDR1 SGHRS, CDR2 YFSETQ. This CDR3 region has 14 residues. The V and J ends lost 9 bases and 6 bases, in that order; junction bases with no gene match: 8. The CDR3 region has the DNA TGCGCCACCCCAGGGACTAGCGGATCCAATGAGCAGTTCTTC. This translates into CATPGTSGSNEQFF. Supplemented by reference TRBV5-1 and TRBJ2-1, the full variable domain reads KAGVTQTPRYLIKTRGQQVTLSCSPISGHRSVSWYQQTPGQGLQFLFEYFSETQRNKGNFPGRFSGRQFSNSRSEMNVSTLELGDSALYLCATPGTSGSNEQFFGPGTRLTVL.

This chain uses TRBV29-1 with TRBJ2-1; D not certain. This CDR3 has 11 residues. The germline CDR1 and CDR2 sequences are SQVTM and ANQGSEA. V was clipped by 3 bases and J by 0 bases, with 0 bases between them. In nucleotides, the CDR3 is TGCAGCGTTGACTCCTACAATGAGCAGTTCTTC. Translating gives CSVDSYNEQFF.

The V gene is TRBV29-1, the J gene TRBJ2-3, with 11 bases lining up with TRBD2. Germline lookup yields CDR1 SQVTM and CDR2 ANQGSEA. Trimming cost V 5 bases and J 2 bases; bases outside gene matches: 6. The CDR3 loop spans 15 amino acids. CDR3 coding DNA: TGCAGCGTTACCGGGACTAGCGGACCCACAGATACGCAGTATTTT. This sequence encodes CSVTGTSGPTDTQYF.

The CDR3 nucleotides read TGTGCCAGCAGCCAATCTCCTAGCGGGAGTCTCAATGAGCAGTTCTTC. Residues: CASSQSPSGSLNEQFF. The V call is TRBV14, the J call TRBJ2-1; TRBD2 agrees at 10 bases. This CDR3 spans 16 amino acids. Trimming took 2 bases from V and 6 from J; bases not matched to a gene: 7. Germline values: CDR1 SGHDN, CDR2 FVKESK.